The T cell receptor (beta chain) described here comes from a study of a mutant IDH1 vaccine in newly diagnosed glioma. Germline V gene sequence: CDR1 KGHSY, CDR2 FQNENV. V was cut by 2 bases and J by 2 bases, with 13 bases left in between. This CDR3 has 15 residues. Assay used: immunoSEQ multiplex PCR; TCRdb lists only in-frame clones, some missing. Among roughly 30,000 clones listed, roughly 90% were seen once. Remarks on this clone: The antigen remains undetermined.

Study observations and caveats: Pseudoprogression apparently tracked independently of changes in top peripheral T cell clonotypes.

As for time point: week 5, during vaccination. The content of each vaccine dose was 300 ug of mutant IDH1 20-mer peptide, and topical imiquimod accompanied it. The genes are TRBV16 and TRBJ2-7; D is perhaps TRBD2 (6 bases). The input for sequencing was peripheral blood mononuclear cells (PBMCs), taken from a glioma patient whose treatment included an IDH1 peptide vaccine. The sequence derives from a woman between 35 and 50 years old with glioma. Some clones in this sample may be carry-over from other donors' samples. The CDR3 DNA reads TGTGCCAGCAGCCAAGATGGGACTTACCCCTACGAGCAGTACTTC. Translating gives CASSQDGTYPYEQYF.